The 13 T cell receptor beta chains below all came from one sample that was sequenced in a study of cytomegalovirus exposure and HLA in healthy donors. Vbeta (60) and Jbeta (13) primers were used in the PCR. The protocol was immunoSEQ multiplex PCR, while the TCRdb copy is restricted to in-frame clones and leaves out a portion. Altogether 90,000 to 150,000 clones are present, over 60% being singletons, with the ten largest covering less than 4%. Sequenced: PBMCs. The receptors stem from a human donor in good health.

V and J are TRBV6-5 and TRBJ2-2, with 9 nucleotides matching TRBD1. The junction had 10 bases not matched to a gene; V was cut back by 6 bases and J by 8 bases. Looked up from germline, CDR1 is MNHEY and CDR2 is SVGAGI. This CDR3 contains 15 residues. The CDR3 bases are TGTGCCAGCAGCCGCTCATGGACAGGGGAAGGGGAGCTGTTTTTT. Encoded protein: CASSRSWTGEGELFF.

CDR3 in amino acids: CASSDSTATNEKLFF. The CDR3, as DNA: TGTGCCAGCAGCGACTCCACTGCAACTAATGAAAAACTGTTTTTT. This chain uses TRBV6-6 with TRBJ1-4; D call uncertain. This CDR3 is 15 amino acids long. Trimming shortened V by 6 bases and J by 0 bases, and 11 bases separated the two germline ends. Germline values: CDR1 MNHNY, CDR2 SVGAGI (reference sequence).

This chain connects TRBV6-1 to TRBJ2-5; the D gene is possibly TRBD2 (6 bases). CDR1 and CDR2 (germline): MNHNS, SASEGT. V was trimmed by 4 bases and J by 5 bases, leaving 23 bases between them. This CDR3 has 17 amino acids. The CDR3 DNA is TGTGCCAGCAGTGGGGGTTGGCGGGACCCCACCCAGGAGACCCAGTACTTC. Translation: CASSGGWRDPTQETQYF.

The rearrangement links TRBV18 to TRBJ2-1, with TRBD1 as a possible D gene (5 bases). V was cut by 3 bases and J by 10 bases, with 19 bases left in between. The CDR3 extends over 15 amino acids. Looked up from germline, CDR1 is KGHSH and CDR2 is LQKENI. The DNA of the CDR3 is TGTGCCAGCTCACCCCCGGCACAGGTTGTTGGAGAGCAGTTCTTC. It encodes CASSPPAQVVGEQFF.

In DNA, the CDR3 is TGTGCCAGCACGGGGGGGGCGACAGGGGCCAACGTCCTGACTTTC. Amino acids: CASTGGATGANVLTF. V is TRBV6-5 and J is TRBJ2-6, with 8 bases aligning to TRBD2. Trimming took 7 bases from V and 4 from J; bases not matched to a gene: 6. The germline V gene has CDR1 MNHEY and CDR2 SVGAGI. The CDR3 has 15 amino acids.

The chain joins TRBV7-8 to TRBJ1-2; 12 nucleotides align to TRBD1. The J segment lost 8 bases and the V segment lost 4 bases, leaving 8 bases of the junction unmatched. This CDR3 region has 15 residues. Germline values: CDR1 SGHVS, CDR2 FQNEAQ. For the CDR3, the DNA is TGTGCCAGCAGCTCAGCCGGGACAGGGGGCTGGGGCTACACCTTC. Translating it yields CASSSAGTGGWGYTF.

V gene TRBV7-9 combines with J gene TRBJ2-1, with 10 nucleotides matching TRBD2. V shed 5 bases, J shed 3 bases, and the junction held 4 bases outside the gene matches. Germline V gene sequence: CDR1 SEHNR, CDR2 FQNEAQ (reference sequence). CDR3 size: 15 residues. In nucleotides, the CDR3 is TGTGCCAGCAGCCTGGGACTAGCGCACTACAATGAGCAGTTCTTC. Translated: CASSLGLAHYNEQFF.

V is TRBV28 and J is TRBJ1-5; TRBD1 agrees at 7 bases. Germline V gives CDR1 MDHEN, CDR2 SYDVKM. Unmatched junction bases numbered 10, after V lost 8 bases and J lost 0 bases. CDR3 size: 16 residues. The CDR3 nucleotides are TGTGCCAGCCACTCTCCCGGGACAGCTAGCAATCAGCCCCAGCATTTT. It is translated as CASHSPGTASNQPQHF.

This clone was found a few times. V gene TRBV28 combines with J gene TRBJ1-3; perhaps TRBD1 as D (5 bases). Deletions cut 7 bases from V and 2 bases from J, with 9 bases between. The CDR3 extends over 13 amino acids. The germline V gene encodes CDR1 MDHEN and CDR2 SYDVKM. The CDR3 loop is CASNSGAGNTIYF. In DNA, the CDR3 is TGTGCCAGCAATTCGGGGGCTGGAAACACCATATATTTT.

The genes are TRBV7-2 and TRBJ2-1, with 8 nucleotides matching TRBD2. The CDR3 is 14 residues long. V shed 3 bases and J 9 bases; nucleotides not matched to a gene: 7. CDR1 SGHTA and CDR2 FQGNSA come from the germline V gene. This chain's CDR3 is CASSLGLVSAEQFF. CDR3 nucleotides: TGTGCCAGCAGCTTGGGACTAGTGAGCGCTGAGCAGTTCTTC.

This clone has only a few counts. This chain connects TRBV7-8 to TRBJ2-1; 9 bases are shared with TRBD2. Germline loops: CDR1 SGHVS, CDR2 FQNEAQ. The CDR3 consists of 19 residues. Trimming cost V 2 bases and J 0 bases; bases outside gene matches: 11. As DNA, the CDR3 is TGTGCCAGCAGCTTATTTGGTAGCGGGAGAATGGGCTCCTACAATGAGCAGTTCTTC. Its translation: CASSLFGSGRMGSYNEQFF.

This chain links TRBV7-9 with TRBJ1-5, with TRBD1 matching 12 bases. The germline V gene has CDR1 SEHNR and CDR2 FQNEAQ (reference sequence). V was pared by 3 bases and J by 2 bases, with 11 bases of the junction left unmatched. The CDR3 sequence is 19 residues long. The CDR3 nucleotides are TGTGCCAGCAGCTTCCTTCCGGGACAGGGGGCGCGCGGCAATCAGCCCCAGCATTTT. This sequence encodes CASSFLPGQGARGNQPQHF. The variable domain in full, with the rest retrieved from reference TRBV7-9 and TRBJ1-5, is DTGVSQNPRHKITKRGQNVTFRCDPISEHNRLYWYRQTLGQGPEFLTYFQNEAQLEKSRLLSDRFSAERPKGSFSTLEIQRTEQGDSAMYLCASSFLPGQGARGNQPQHFGDGTRLSIL.

The chain combines TRBV7-2 with TRBJ2-7; D is perhaps TRBD2 (6 bases). Germline assignment: CDR1 SGHTA and CDR2 FQGNSA. The CDR3 length is 16 residues. Trimming took 4 bases from V and 7 from J, leaving 23 bases between them. CDR3 bases: TGTGCCAGCAGCTCCCCCGGCGTGGCGGGATCGGGGGAGCAGTACTTC. Translated: CASSSPGVAGSGEQYF.